This entry features one TCR beta chain sequence. What this receptor recognizes is not known. Base qualities are missing; no much larger clone stands one base away. The data are from a study of blood T cells in healthy people across ages (dated by TCRdb to 2015 to 2017). Regarding the study in general: In model experiments, template switching captured about one uniquely barcoded TCR beta cDNA molecule for every two T cells. Using the same blood draw, the study looked at two additional independent replicas of 1 million unique cDNA reads for two donors, one aged 18 to 30 and the other aged 80 or older. The donors were split into four age groups: young (average around 16 years), middle-aged (about 40), aged (more than 55) and long-lived (about 74). To avoid experimental bias, donors of different ages were distributed randomly across sequencing lanes. To track age-related changes in TCR beta repertoire diversity, the study relied on deep sequencing normalized with unique cDNA molecular identifiers.

The CDR3, from cysteine to phenylalanine, totals 17 residues. Only the CDR3 region is kept as DNA, spanning 51 bases read in frame from base 1. Cut back by 5 bases and 5 bases, the V and J ends lie 24 bases apart. General study outcomes and caveats: Observed TCR beta diversity correlated strongly with the percentage of naive T cells measured by flow cytometry. Bulk unsorted PBMC profiling prevented conclusive comparison of naive and antigen-experienced compartments. Compared with the aged group, the long-lived group had more naive CD4+ T cells, fewer expanded clones and increased TCR diversity, suggesting age selection. Because donor CMV infection status was unknown, age-related changes in expanded clonotypes were potentially confounded. Estimates of total diversity from one million sequenced T cells were regarded as lower bounds and underestimates. Observed TCR beta diversity per million T cells fell roughly linearly with age, and a significant reduction was already apparent by age roughly 40.

The method behind the library was 5' RACE. TCRdb records Illumina HiSeq 2500 as the sequencer. A second roughly 7 to 11 cycle PCR used a sample-barcoded 5' primer and a J-beta primer mix. Each TCR beta cDNA molecule received a unique molecular identifier from a template-switch 5' adaptor carrying 12 random nucleotides. At least 3 million CDR3-containing paired-end reads were obtained from each sample. All of the RNA was converted into first-strand cDNA using the Mint cDNA synthesis kit, with a TRBC-specific oligonucleotide serving as the primer. After uracil-DNA glycosylase treatment, a first 18-cycle PCR used universal primers M1SS and BC2_uni_R on all cDNA. Per the source publication's procedure: For normalization, 1 million high-quality reads, each with a distinct molecular identifier, were randomly selected from each sample. Reads sharing molecular identifiers were discarded rather than binned into consensus sequences. CDR3 identification, clonotype clustering and error correction used MiTCR with a Q25 quality threshold and the strictest error-elimination algorithm. A nonparametric unseen species model using Euler transformation provided a lower-bound estimate of total TCR beta diversity. TCRdb ran its own pipeline on the public reads, namely fastp trimming at Q25 and MiXCR clone calling, and kept in-frame beta chains. Each record represents a unique CDR3 protein, reported with the most common genes and DNA among its rows. TCRdb's processing, not the authors', yielded these V and J calls. Present in this sample are roughly 1.4 million distinct CDR3 sequences, approximately 59% of which were seen just once. Together, the top ten hold about 6.7% of the sample.

Systemically healthy Caucasian individuals from Russia, 35 to 50 in total and aged roughly 6 to 90 years, were included as donors. Each donor gave ten milliliters of peripheral blood, collected into EDTA-treated Vacutainer tubes. Ficoll-Paque density-gradient centrifugation was used to isolate PBMCs, with at least 6.5 million per sample. Total RNA was extracted from PBMCs with Trizol reagent, with at least 6 micrograms obtained per sample. For every donor, an aliquot of PBMCs went through flow cytometry to measure the percentages of naive CD45RAhigh/CD27high T cells. The receptor chain draws on TRBV12-3 or TRBV12-4 and TRBJ2-5; TRBD2 is a possible D gene, resting on 5 matching bases. The TCR comes from a man aged 18 to 30 in good health. Sequenced material: blood. The DNA is TGTGCCAGCAGTCTCCAGCCCCAACTAGGGATGGGGGAGACCCAGTACTTC. This encodes CASSLQPQLGMGETQYF.